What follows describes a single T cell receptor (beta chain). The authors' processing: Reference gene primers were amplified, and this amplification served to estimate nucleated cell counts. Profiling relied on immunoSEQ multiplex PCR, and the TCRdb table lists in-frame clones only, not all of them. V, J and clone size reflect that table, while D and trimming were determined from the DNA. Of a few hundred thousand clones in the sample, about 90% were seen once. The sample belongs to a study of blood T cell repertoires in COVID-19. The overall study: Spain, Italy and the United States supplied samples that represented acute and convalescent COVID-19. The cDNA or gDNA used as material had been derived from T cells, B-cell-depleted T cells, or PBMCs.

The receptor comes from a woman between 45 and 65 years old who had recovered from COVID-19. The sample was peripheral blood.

CDR3 region: CASSYRGGGTDTQYF. DNA for the CDR3: TGTGCCAGCAGTTACCGGGGCGGGGGCACAGATACGCAGTATTTT. The chain couples TRBV6-5 to TRBJ2-3, with D possibly being TRBD2 (6 bases). Germline CDR1 MNHEY, CDR2 SVGAGI. Deletions cut 2 bases from V and 1 base from J, with 10 bases between. The CDR3 is made up of 15 amino acids.